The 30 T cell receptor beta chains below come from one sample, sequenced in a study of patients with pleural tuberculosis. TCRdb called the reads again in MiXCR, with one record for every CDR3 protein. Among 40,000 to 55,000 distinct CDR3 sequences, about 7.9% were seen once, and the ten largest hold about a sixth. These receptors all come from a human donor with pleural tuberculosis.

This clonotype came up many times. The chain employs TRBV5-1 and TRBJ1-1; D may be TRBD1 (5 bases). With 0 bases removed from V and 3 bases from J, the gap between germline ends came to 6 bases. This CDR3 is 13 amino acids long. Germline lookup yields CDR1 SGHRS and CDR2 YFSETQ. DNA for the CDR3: TGCGCCAGCAGCTTGGTAGGGGACACTGAAGCTTTCTTT. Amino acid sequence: CASSLVGDTEAFF.

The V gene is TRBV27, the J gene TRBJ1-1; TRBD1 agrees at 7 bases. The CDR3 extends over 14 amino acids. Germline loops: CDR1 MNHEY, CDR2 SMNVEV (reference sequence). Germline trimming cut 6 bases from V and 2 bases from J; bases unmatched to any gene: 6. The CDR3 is CASRWDSVNTEAFF. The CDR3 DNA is TGTGCCAGCAGGTGGGACAGCGTTAACACTGAAGCTTTCTTT.

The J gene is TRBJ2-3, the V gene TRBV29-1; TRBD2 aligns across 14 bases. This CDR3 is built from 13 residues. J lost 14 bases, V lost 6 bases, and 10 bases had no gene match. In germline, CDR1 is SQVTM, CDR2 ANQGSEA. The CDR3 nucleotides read TGCAGCGTCCGGGGGACTAGCGGGAGACCCTGGTATTTT. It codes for CSVRGTSGRPWYF.

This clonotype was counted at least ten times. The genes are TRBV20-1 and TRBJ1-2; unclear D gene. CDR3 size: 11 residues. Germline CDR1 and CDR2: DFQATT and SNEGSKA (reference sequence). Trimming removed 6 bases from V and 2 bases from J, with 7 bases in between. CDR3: CSADGNYGYTF. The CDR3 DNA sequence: TGCAGTGCAGACGGGAACTATGGCTACACCTTC.

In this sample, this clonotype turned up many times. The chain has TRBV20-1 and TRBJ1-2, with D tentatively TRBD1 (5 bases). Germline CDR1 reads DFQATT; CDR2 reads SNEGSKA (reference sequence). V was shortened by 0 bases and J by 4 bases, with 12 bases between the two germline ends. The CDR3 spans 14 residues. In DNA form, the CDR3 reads TGCAGTGCTAGAGATTTCCAGGGCACCTATGGCTACACCTTC. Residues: CSARDFQGTYGYTF.

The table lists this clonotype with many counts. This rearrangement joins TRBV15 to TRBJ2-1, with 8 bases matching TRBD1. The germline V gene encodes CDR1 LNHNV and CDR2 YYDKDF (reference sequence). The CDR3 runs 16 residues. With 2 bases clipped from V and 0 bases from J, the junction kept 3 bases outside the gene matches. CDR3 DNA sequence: TGTGCCACCAGCAGAAGGACAGGGAGCTCCTACAATGAGCAGTTCTTC. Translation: CATSRRTGSSYNEQFF.

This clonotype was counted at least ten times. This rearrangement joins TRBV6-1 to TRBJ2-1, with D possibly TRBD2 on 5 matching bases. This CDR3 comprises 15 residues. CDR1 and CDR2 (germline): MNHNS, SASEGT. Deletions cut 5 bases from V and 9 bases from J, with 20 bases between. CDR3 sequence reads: CASSKGLMSAAEQFF. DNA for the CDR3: TGTGCCAGCAGTAAAGGACTGATGTCGGCTGCTGAGCAGTTCTTC.

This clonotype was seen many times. The chain's CDR3 is CSARDPRRNTEAFF. The CDR3 DNA is TGCAGTGCTAGAGATCCGCGCAGGAACACTGAAGCTTTCTTT. The rearrangement uses TRBV20-1 and TRBJ1-1; D unresolved. The CDR3 loop spans 14 amino acids. Germline CDR1 and CDR2: DFQATT and SNEGSKA (reference sequence). The ends were cut back, 0 bases at V and 1 base at J, with 9 bases in the middle.

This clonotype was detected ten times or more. CDR3 protein: CASRGTLTAYNEQFF. As DNA, the CDR3 is TGTGCCAGCAGGGGGACCCTGACAGCTTACAATGAGCAGTTCTTC. The J gene is TRBJ2-1, the V gene TRBV28; D is possibly TRBD1 or TRBD2 (5 bases each). The CDR3 runs to 15 residues. Germline-derived CDR1 and CDR2 are MDHEN and SYDVKM. The V gene lost 6 bases and the J gene lost 4 bases, with 16 bases spanning the gap.

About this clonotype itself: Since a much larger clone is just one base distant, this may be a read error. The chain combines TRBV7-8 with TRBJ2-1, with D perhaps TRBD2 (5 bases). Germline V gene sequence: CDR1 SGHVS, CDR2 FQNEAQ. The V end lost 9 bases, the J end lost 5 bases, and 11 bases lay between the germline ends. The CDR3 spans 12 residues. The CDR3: CASSDPHNEQFF. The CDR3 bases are TGTGCCAGTAGCGACCCCCACAATGAGCAGTTCTTC.

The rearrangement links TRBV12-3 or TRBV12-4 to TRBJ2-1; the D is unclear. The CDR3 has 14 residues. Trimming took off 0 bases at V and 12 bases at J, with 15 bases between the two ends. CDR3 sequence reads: CASSLAPALGGQFF. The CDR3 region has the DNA TGTGCCAGCAGTTTAGCCCCCGCTTTAGGTGGGCAGTTCTTC.

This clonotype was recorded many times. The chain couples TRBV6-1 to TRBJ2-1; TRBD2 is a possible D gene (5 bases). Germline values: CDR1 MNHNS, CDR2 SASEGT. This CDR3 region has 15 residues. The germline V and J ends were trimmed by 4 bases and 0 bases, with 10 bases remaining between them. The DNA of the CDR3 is TGTGCCAGCAGTGTACCGGGATTCTCCTACAATGAGCAGTTCTTC. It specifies CASSVPGFSYNEQFF.

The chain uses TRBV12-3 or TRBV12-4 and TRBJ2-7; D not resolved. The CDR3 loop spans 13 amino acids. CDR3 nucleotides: TGTGCCAGCGGTTTAATGGCGAACTACGAGCAGTACGTC. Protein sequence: CASGLMANYEQYV.

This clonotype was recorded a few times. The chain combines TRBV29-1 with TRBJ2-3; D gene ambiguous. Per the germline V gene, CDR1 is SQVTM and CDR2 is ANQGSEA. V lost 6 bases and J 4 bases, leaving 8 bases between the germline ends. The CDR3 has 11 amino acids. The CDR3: CSVTYSDTQYF. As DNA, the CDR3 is TGCAGCGTGACTTATTCAGATACGCAGTATTTT.

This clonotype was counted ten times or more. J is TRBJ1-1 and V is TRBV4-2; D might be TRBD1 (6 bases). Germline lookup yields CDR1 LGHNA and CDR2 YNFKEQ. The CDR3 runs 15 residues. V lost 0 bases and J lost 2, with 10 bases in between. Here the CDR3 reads CASSQDNRVNTEAFF. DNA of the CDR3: TGTGCCAGCAGCCAAGATAACAGGGTTAACACTGAAGCTTTCTTT.

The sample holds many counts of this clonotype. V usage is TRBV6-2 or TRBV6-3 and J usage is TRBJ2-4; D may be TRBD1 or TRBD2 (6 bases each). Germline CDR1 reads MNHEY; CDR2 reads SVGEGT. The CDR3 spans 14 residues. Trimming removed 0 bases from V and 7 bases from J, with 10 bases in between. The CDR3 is CASSYSRGGNIQYF. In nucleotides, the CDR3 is TGTGCCAGCAGTTACTCCCGAGGGGGGAACATTCAGTACTTC.

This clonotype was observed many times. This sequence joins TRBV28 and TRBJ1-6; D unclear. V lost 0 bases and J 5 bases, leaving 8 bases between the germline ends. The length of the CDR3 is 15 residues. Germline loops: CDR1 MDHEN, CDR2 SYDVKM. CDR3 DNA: TGTGCCAGCAGTTTATGGGACCGAAATAATTCACCCCTCCACTTT. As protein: CASSLWDRNNSPLHF.

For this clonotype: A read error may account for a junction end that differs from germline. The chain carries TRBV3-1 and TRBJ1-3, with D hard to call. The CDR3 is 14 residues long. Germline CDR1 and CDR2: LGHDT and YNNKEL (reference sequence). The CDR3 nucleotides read TGTACCAGCAGCCCGAGCGGGACTGGAAACACCATATATTTT. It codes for CTSSPSGTGNTIYF.

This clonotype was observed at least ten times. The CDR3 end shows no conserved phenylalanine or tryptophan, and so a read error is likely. The chain's CDR3 is CSATSGNQPQHS. The CDR3 region has the DNA TGCAGTGCTACCTCCGGAAATCAGCCCCAGCATTCT. The gene calls are TRBV20-1 and TRBJ1-5; the D is unclear. The CDR3 has 12 residues. V was cut by 4 bases and J by 4 bases, with 8 bases left in between. Germline V gene lookup returns CDR1 DFQATT and CDR2 SNEGSKA (reference sequence).

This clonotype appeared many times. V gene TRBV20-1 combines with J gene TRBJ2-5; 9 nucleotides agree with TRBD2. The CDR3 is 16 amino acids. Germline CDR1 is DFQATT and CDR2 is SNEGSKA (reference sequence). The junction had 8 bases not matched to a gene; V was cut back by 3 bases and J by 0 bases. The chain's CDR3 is CSASIRGGRDQETQYF. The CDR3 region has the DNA TGCAGTGCTAGTATTCGGGGCGGGAGGGACCAAGAGACCCAGTACTTC.

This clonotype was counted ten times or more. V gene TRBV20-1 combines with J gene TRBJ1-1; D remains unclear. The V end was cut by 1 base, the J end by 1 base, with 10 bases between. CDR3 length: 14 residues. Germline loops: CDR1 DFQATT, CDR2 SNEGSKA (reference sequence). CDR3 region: CSARAGKGNTEAFF. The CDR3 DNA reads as TGCAGTGCTAGAGCGGGGAAAGGGAACACTGAAGCTTTCTTT.

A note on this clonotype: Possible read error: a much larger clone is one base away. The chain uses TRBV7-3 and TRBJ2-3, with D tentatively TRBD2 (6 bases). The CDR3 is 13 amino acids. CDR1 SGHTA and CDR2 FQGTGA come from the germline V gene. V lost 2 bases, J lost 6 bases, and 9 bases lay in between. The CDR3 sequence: CASSLPTSDTQYF. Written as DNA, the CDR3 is TGTGCCAGCAGCTTACCGACTAGTGATACGCAGTATTTT.

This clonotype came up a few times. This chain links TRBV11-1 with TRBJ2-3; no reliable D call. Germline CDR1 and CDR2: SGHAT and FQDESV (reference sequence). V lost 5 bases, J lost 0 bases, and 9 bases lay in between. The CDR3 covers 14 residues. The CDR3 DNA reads TGTGCCAGCAGCCCTCGTATTAGCACAGATACGCAGTATTTT. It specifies CASSPRISTDTQYF.

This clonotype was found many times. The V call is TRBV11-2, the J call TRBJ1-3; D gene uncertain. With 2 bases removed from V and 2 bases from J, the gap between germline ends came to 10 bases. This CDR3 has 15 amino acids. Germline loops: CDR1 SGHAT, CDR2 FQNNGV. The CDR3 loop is CASSLYGVTGNTIYF. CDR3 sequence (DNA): TGTGCCAGCAGCTTATACGGTGTTACTGGAAACACCATATATTTT.

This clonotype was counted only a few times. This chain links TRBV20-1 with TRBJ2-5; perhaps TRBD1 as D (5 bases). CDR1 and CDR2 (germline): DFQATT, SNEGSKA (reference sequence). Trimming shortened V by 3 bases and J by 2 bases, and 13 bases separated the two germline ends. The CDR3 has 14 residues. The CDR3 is CSASRWGEQETQYF. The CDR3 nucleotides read TGCAGTGCTAGCCGTTGGGGCGAGCAAGAGACCCAGTACTTC.

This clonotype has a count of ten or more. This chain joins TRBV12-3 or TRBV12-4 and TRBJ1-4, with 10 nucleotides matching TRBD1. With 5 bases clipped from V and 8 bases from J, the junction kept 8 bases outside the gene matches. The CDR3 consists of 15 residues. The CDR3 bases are TGTGCCAGCAGTCGTACCGGGACAGGGGAAGAAAAACTGTTTTTT. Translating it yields CASSRTGTGEEKLFF.

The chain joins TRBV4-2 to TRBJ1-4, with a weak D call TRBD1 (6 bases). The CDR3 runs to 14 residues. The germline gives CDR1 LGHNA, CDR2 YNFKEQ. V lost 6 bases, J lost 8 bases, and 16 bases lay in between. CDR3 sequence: CASRSTGYGEKLFF. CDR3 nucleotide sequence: TGTGCCAGCAGATCTACAGGGTATGGCGAAAAACTGTTTTTT.

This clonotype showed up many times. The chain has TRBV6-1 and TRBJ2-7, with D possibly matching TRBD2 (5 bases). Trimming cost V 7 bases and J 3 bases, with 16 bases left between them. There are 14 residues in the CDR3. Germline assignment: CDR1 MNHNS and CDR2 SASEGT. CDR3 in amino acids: CASTYPGRRYEQYV. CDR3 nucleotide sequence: TGTGCCAGCACCTACCCGGGAAGGCGCTACGAGCAGTACGTC.

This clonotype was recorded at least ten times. CDR3 in DNA: TGTGCCATCAGTGAAGGTCTCAGGCTGAACACTGAAGCTTTCTTT. Amino acid sequence: CAISEGLRLNTEAFF. The V call is TRBV10-3, the J call TRBJ1-1; D ambiguous. The ends were cut back, 3 bases at V and 0 bases at J, with 11 bases in the middle. This CDR3 is built from 15 residues. The V gene's germline CDR1 is ENHRY and CDR2 SYGVKD.

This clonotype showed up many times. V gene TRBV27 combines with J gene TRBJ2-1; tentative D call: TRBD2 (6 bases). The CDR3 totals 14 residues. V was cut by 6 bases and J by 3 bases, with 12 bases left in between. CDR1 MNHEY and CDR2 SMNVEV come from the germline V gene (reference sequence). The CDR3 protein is CASRPGTFYNEQFF. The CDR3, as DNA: TGTGCCAGCAGGCCCGGGACTTTCTACAATGAGCAGTTCTTC.